The TCR beta chain described here comes from a study of monozygotic twins with inflammatory bowel disease (dated by TCRdb to about 2019). Looking at the study overall: The full study comprised some 30 monozygotic twin pairs: nine German pairs (four IBD-concordant, five IBD-discordant) and 19 IBD-discordant Danish pairs. The search for disease-associated traits relied mainly on comparing, within discordant pairs, IBD patients with their genetically identical healthy co-twins. Each individual had, on average, about 151 000 unique TCRalpha sequences and 181 000 unique TCRbeta sequences available for analysis. The investigation overall reported the following: Fewer clonotypes were shared with other individuals by IBD patients than by healthy twins, most markedly in patients showing signs of disease activity. No single strong signal or clonotype linked to IBD turned up in the results, so the idea that one exists was not supported. Differing immunosuppressive treatments among patients may have added background noise and inter-individual variability to the repertoires. Concordant and discordant twins showed no difference in repertoire similarity, possibly because of limited statistical power. The analysis was unable to tell different T cell subtypes apart. TCRbeta repertoire diversity, by inverse Simpson index, was decreased in IBD patients compared with their healthy co-twins.

A roughly 2.5 ml peripheral blood sample was drawn into PAXgene tubes per donor and stored at -80°C. Without T cell sorting, total RNA was isolated from whole blood using the PAXgene blood miRNA kit on an automated QIAcube. Peripheral blood from monozygotic twin pairs, either concordant or discordant for inflammatory bowel disease, underwent deep TCRalpha and TCRbeta repertoire profiling that used unique molecular barcoding. Smoking habits were recorded for all twin pairs, and each individual was classified as a current, former or never smoker. As concerns this clonotype: Its recognized antigen is unknown.

The CDR3 contains 13 residues, cysteine and phenylalanine counted. No DNA sequence was recorded. CDR1 and CDR2, looked up from the germline V gene, are ENHRY and SYGVKD. Library preparation employed 5' RACE. Each TCR library was prepared from about 3.5 ug of total RNA. For each sample, cDNA synthesis with SMARTScribe reverse transcriptase was split into eight separate reactions. During cDNA synthesis, template switching was used to introduce unique molecular identifiers that contained a 6-nucleotide sample barcode. TCRalpha and TCRbeta cDNA was amplified by two nested PCRs of 16 and 9 cycles, with bead purification after each PCR. Before amplification, the cDNA was treated with uracil DNA-glycosylase and purified using the QIAquick PCR purification kit. The second PCR was the step at which Illumina TruSeq-compatible adapters and sample-specific barcodes were added. TapeStation and Qubit were used to check library quality and concentration, and 4.5 to 6.5 ng of each library was pooled. Sequencing of the pooled libraries was done on an Illumina HiSeq2500 single-index Rapid Run using custom sequencing primers and 2 x 100 bp reads. In the paper's pipeline: MiGEC version 1.2.6 was used for UMI-based consensus assembly to correct PCR and sequencing errors. V(D)J alignment, clonotype assembly and CDR3 extraction were performed with MiXCR version 2.1.1. Normalisation of gene usage, clonotype sharing and MAIT/NKT TCR abundance was achieved by analysing the top 1000, 10 000 and 20 000 clonotypes per sample. Diversity was computed as the inverse Simpson index with the vegan R package after downsampling to 27 000 UMIs. Paired Mann-Whitney U tests were applied to discordant twin pairs, and Benjamini-Hochberg correction was used for multiple testing. With the reads reprocessed by TCRdb, a single entry stands for each CDR3 protein sequence and no DNA is reported. These V and J calls derive from TCRdb rather than the authors' analysis. This sample's table carries about 110,000 distinct CDR3 sequences. Around an eighth of the sample is taken by the ten largest.

Rearrangement joined TRBV10-3 to TRBJ1-3. Material for sequencing was blood. The TCR originated in a human donor with ulcerative colitis or Crohn's disease, or a healthy co-twin of an affected twin (not recorded which). The CDR3 in this case is CAISEQSGNTIYF.